This entry is about one T cell receptor beta chain. Its antigen remains unknown. Relapse was seen in all patients after autologous stem cell transplantation, and brentuximab vedotin exposure was variable. The CDR3 consists of 14 residues. V was shortened by 4 bases and J by 4 bases, with 14 bases between the two germline ends. Germline CDR1 and CDR2: SGHDT and YYEEEE. The data belong to a study of PD-1 blockade in classical Hodgkin lymphoma. Findings and caveats of the study: Unlike CD8+ TCR diversity, which did not rise significantly by C4D1, CD4+ TCR diversity did. Those achieving complete response showed baseline diversity like newly diagnosed patients.

The assay was immunoSEQ multiplex PCR, and TCRdb's table has in-frame clones only and misses some. The sample includes approximately 6,700 clones, roughly 86% of them seen just once. The V and J genes are TRBV5-6 and TRBJ2-5; D is ambiguous. The sample here was peripheral blood mononuclear cells (PBMCs), taken at baseline. This clonotype originated in a human donor with classical Hodgkin lymphoma. CDR3 loop: CASSLDEAGETQYF. The CDR3 DNA sequence: TGTGCCAGCAGCCTCGACGAAGCCGGAGAGACCCAGTACTTC.